What follows is one TCR beta chain and its context. Its specificity is unknown. V trimming: 2 bases; J trimming: 8 bases; junction bases outside the gene matches: 10. This CDR3 has 15 amino acids. Germline loops: CDR1 SGHRS, CDR2 YFSETQ. It was with 60 Vbeta and 13 Jbeta primers that the PCR ran. The protocol was immunoSEQ multiplex PCR, while the TCRdb copy is restricted to in-frame clones and leaves out a portion. The table shows fewer than 200,000 clones, with about 65% occurring only once. These data are taken from a study of cytomegalovirus exposure and HLA in healthy donors. Study outcomes and limitations: Three chains tied to CMV proved CMV antigen-specific in vitro. CMV serostatus was the sole immune exposure information available.

V usage is TRBV5-1 and J usage is TRBJ1-1; 9 positions match TRBD1. The clonotype was recovered from a girl between 10 and 17 years old in good health and CMV-seronegative. The specimen sequenced was PBMCs. CDR3 protein: CASSLGQGSFSEAFF. Written as DNA, the CDR3 is TGCGCCAGCAGCTTAGGACAGGGGAGTTTTTCCGAAGCTTTCTTT.